Listed below are T cell receptor beta chains from one sample, sequenced in a study of blood T cell repertoires in COVID-19. TCRdb's table, derived via immunoSEQ multiplex PCR, lists solely in-frame clones and lacks some. Of 130,000 to 150,000 clones listed, roughly 84% are singletons. Input material: peripheral blood. These receptors were collected from a human donor with acute or convalescent COVID-19. The donor label of this sample is uncertain. Each CDR3 is given without its conserved first and last residue. The D gene is left open where the match is weak. The listing skips clone size in some rows; elsewhere it reads once, few, many or a size class.

TRBV28	TRBD1	-	TRBJ2-7	ASRRTTPGQEY
TRBV10-3	TRBD2	-	TRBJ2-5	AISDLLGLAGVETQY
TRBV5-4	TRBD2	-	TRBJ2-5	ASSLVLLAGVPVETQY
TRBV10-3	-	-	TRBJ1-3	AISDGQGSGNTIY
TRBV30	TRBD1	-	TRBJ1-1	AWTTGGILAEAF
TRBV2	-	-	TRBJ1-6	ASREASSYNSPLH
TRBV30	TRBD1	-	TRBJ1-1	ALTGELAEAF
TRBV28	-	-	TRBJ1-6	ASSFGRDYNSPLH
TRBV28	-	-	TRBJ2-3	ASSFEGLSTDTQY
TRBV7-8	-	once	TRBJ1-2	ASSLDWTEGPYGYT
TRBV5-6	-	-	TRBJ1-6	ASSLYAGEYNSPLH
TRBV11-2	-	-	TRBJ2-7	ASSLDRGHEQY
TRBV6-5	-	-	TRBJ2-5	ASLAVKETQY
TRBV7-2	TRBD1	-	TRBJ1-4	ASSPRVGQGADVIEKLF
TRBV20-1	TRBD2	-	TRBJ2-1	SASMLAGGEGEQF
TRBV4-2	TRBD1	-	TRBJ1-6	ASSQNQGAVSPLH
TRBV5-1	TRBD1	-	TRBJ2-7	ASSLDLSSRDRFYEQY
TRBV13	-	-	TRBJ1-5	ASSIQGQSNQPQH
TRBV11-2	TRBD2	few	TRBJ2-1	ASSPLREPSYNEQF
TRBV7-2	-	-	TRBJ2-7	ASSLWGQEIYEQY
TRBV15	TRBD2	once	TRBJ2-1	ATSREGLASNEQF
TRBV7-2	-	once	TRBJ1-6	ASSRERLGDSPLH
TRBV4-2	-	-	TRBJ1-1	ASSQPLRVAGVNTEAF
TRBV5-6	TRBD1	-	TRBJ1-3	ASSLMGDRASGNTIY
TRBV6-2/TRBV6-3	-	-	TRBJ2-7	ASSNTGYEQY
TRBV29-1	TRBD1	-	TRBJ1-1	SVEEGTGVRLNTEAF
TRBV7-3	TRBD1	-	TRBJ1-5	ARGQGMGTGHYQPQH
TRBV19	-	-	TRBJ1-2	ASSIRRWGGYT
TRBV20-1	TRBD1	once	TRBJ1-2	GGQDYGYT
TRBV7-2	TRBD2	-	TRBJ2-1	AATGGAFSEQF
TRBV7-9	-	-	TRBJ1-2	AIRIVGYT
TRBV27	-	once	TRBJ2-1	ASGRQENSYNEQF
TRBV19	TRBD1	-	TRBJ1-2	ASSAPLGRGQDGYT
TRBV11-2	-	-	TRBJ2-3	ASSLGNPRQGGRTTQY
TRBV18	TRBD1	-	TRBJ1-2	ASSRGTGNDYGYT
TRBV6-6	TRBD1	-	TRBJ1-3	ASSHSGQISGNTIY
TRBV7-2	TRBD2	once	TRBJ2-3	GSARSGATDTQY
TRBV18	TRBD1	-	TRBJ2-1	ASSDSYRGIYNEQF
TRBV9	TRBD1	few	TRBJ1-4	ASSVAGGIEKLF
TRBV7-3	TRBD2	-	TRBJ2-1	ASSLAREDYNEQF
TRBV5-5	-	-	TRBJ1-3	ASSKTDDSGNTIY
TRBV7-2	TRBD2	-	TRBJ2-1	ASNSGGNYNEQF
TRBV7-2	-	-	TRBJ1-5	ASSSVYGPQH
TRBV19	-	-	TRBJ1-1	ASSIRGGTNTEAF
TRBV24-1	-	-	TRBJ2-2	ATSDSLGGAGELF
TRBV5-4	-	-	TRBJ1-1	ASSPGTRNTEAF
TRBV25-1	-	-	TRBJ2-5	ASSQAGGQETQY
TRBV29-1	TRBD1	-	TRBJ1-4	SVADRGTNEKLF
TRBV7-8	-	few	TRBJ2-2	ASSRRDRNTGELF
TRBV15	-	-	TRBJ2-2	ATSRGLEAGELF
TRBV29-1	TRBD2	-	TRBJ2-5	SVRTSGSIETQY
TRBV10-3	-	-	TRBJ2-6	AISETGRTSGANVLT
TRBV7-2	TRBD1	-	TRBJ2-2	ASSLAPGGNTGELF
TRBV6-2/TRBV6-3	-	-	TRBJ2-5	ASSYSSQRFRETQY